This entry concerns a single T cell receptor beta chain. Antigen unknown. Germline CDR1 and CDR2: MNHNS and SASEGT. V lost 0 bases and J 5 bases, leaving 11 bases between the germline ends. The CDR3 contains 15 residues. Clones were read by immunoSEQ multiplex PCR, and TCRdb kept only the in-frame ones, dropping some. The data show tens of thousands of clones, with 75% to 85% seen just once and 3% to 3.5% held by the top ten. This entry comes from a study of OX40 agonist ivuxolimab in advanced cancers. General study findings and limits: The average count of expanded clones was higher among CD8+ T cells than among CD4+.

Source: CD4+ or CD8+ T cells sorted from blood, taken in a trial of the OX40 agonist ivuxolimab. The chain uses TRBV6-1 and TRBJ1-5; weak D call: TRBD1 (5 bases). The source of this sequence is an adult with an advanced solid tumor such as melanoma, head and neck, liver or kidney cancer. The CDR3 nucleotides read TGTGCCAGCAGTGAAGCCAAGGGGCTCGATCAGCCCCAGCATTTT. It specifies CASSEAKGLDQPQHF.